This TCR beta chain is drawn from a study of blood T cell repertoires in COVID-19. Study information: Both acute and convalescent COVID-19 samples were obtained from the United States, Italy and Spain. T cells, B-cell-depleted T cells, or PBMCs provided the cDNA or gDNA that served as material.

The CDR3 has 16 residues. CDR1 is SGHKS, CDR2 YYEKEE, per germline (reference sequence). Trimming stripped 1 base from V and 2 bases from J, with 10 bases between. Authors' analysis steps: Amplifying reference gene primers gave estimates of nucleated cell counts. Clones were read by immunoSEQ multiplex PCR, and TCRdb kept only the in-frame ones, dropping some. V and J calls and clone size are as listed in that table; D and trimming were resolved from the DNA. The repertoire holds roughly 320,000 clones, 85% seen once, with around 7.8% in the top ten. The sequence derives from a human donor in a cohort sampled during active COVID-19. The chain employs TRBV5-5 and TRBJ2-6; a weak D match, TRBD1 (6 bases). Specimen: peripheral blood. The CDR3 DNA reads as TGTGCCAGCAGCTTGTTTTGGGGGCCTGGGGCCAACGTCCTGACTTTC. Translating it yields CASSLFWGPGANVLTF.